The sequence of this T cell receptor beta chain was determined in a study of cytomegalovirus exposure and HLA in healthy donors. Study-level points and caveats: Reports credit the classifier with highly specific, highly sensitive diagnosis of cytomegalovirus status.

Concerning this clone itself: Its antigen is unknown.

The PCR ran on 60 Vbeta and 13 Jbeta primers. Assay: immunoSEQ multiplex PCR; the TCRdb copy retains only in-frame clones and omits some. The table shows 90,000 to 150,000 clones, with around 84% occurring only once. Trimming pared 0 bases from V and 7 bases from J, leaving 6 bases between. Germline CDR1 reads SEHNR; CDR2 reads FQNEAQ (reference sequence). The CDR3 has 12 amino acids. The chain recombines TRBV7-9 with TRBJ2-5; D is undetermined. The sequence was collected from a woman aged 30 to 39 in good health and CMV-seropositive. Sequences were obtained from PBMCs. CDR3 sequence: CASSLATMTQYF. In DNA, the CDR3 is TGTGCCAGCAGCTTAGCCACAATGACCCAGTACTTC.